This T cell receptor (beta chain) originates from a study of breast tumors, draining lymph nodes, adjacent tissues. This clonotype has a single count. What it recognizes is unknown. This may arise from a read error, as a much more abundant clone is one base away. The CDR3 does not close with the conserved phenylalanine or tryptophan, likely indicating a read error. Study outcomes and limitations: Data only fit, rather than demonstrated, lymph node origin of most tumor T cells. Data fit most tumor T cells coming from lymph node, expanding in tumor. Tumor repertoires ranked between lymph nodes and nontumor tissue in diversity, with V and J gene preferences.

TCRdb re-called the multiplex PCR reads with MiXCR, one entry per CDR3 protein. The sample lists 130,000 or so distinct CDR3 sequences; approximately 22% were seen once. Breast cancer patients provided tissue from their axillary draining lymph nodes. Looked up from germline, CDR1 is SGDLS and CDR2 is YYNGEE. V lost 0 bases and J lost 0, with 6 bases in between. The CDR3 runs to 14 residues. The specimen was axillary lymph node tissue. This clonotype was obtained from a female donor with breast cancer. Some clones in this sample may be carry-over from other donors' samples. The V and J genes are TRBV9 and TRBJ1-2; D is undetermined. In nucleotides, the CDR3 is TGTGCCAGCAGCGTAGCTACAGCTAACTATGGCTACACCCTC. Residues: CASSVATANYGYTL.